This TCR beta chain comes out of a study of spatial heterogeneity in lung cancer. Germline-derived CDR1 and CDR2 are SGDLS and YYNGEE. CDR3 length: 16 residues. The V gene end was trimmed by 3 bases and the J gene end by 9 bases; junction bases not matched to a gene: 6. Time point of the sample: sample taken at primary tumor resection. In its sample, this clonotype is medium-sized. Its specificity is unknown. Every TCR cDNA molecule bore its own unique molecular identifier. TCRdb called the 5' RACE reads again in MiXCR, with one record for every CDR3 protein. The sample holds more than 5,000 distinct CDR3 sequences; less than 5% are singletons and the top ten take around a quarter. The study's findings and limits: Numbers of ubiquitous and regional expanded TCRs tracked ubiquitous and regional nonsynonymous mutation counts, respectively. Tracking of tumor mutation counts was seen in expanded intratumoral alpha and beta TCR counts.

The chain joins TRBV9 to TRBJ2-1; TRBD2 matches at 16 bases. This TCR was recovered from a female donor with early-stage non-small cell lung cancer. The sequenced sample was lung tumor tissue, obtained at surgery. The CDR3 DNA sequence: TGTGCCAGCAGCGAAGCTGGGACTAGCGGGGGGGGTGAGCAGTTCTTC. Translating gives CASSEAGTSGGGEQFF.